Included here is one TCR beta chain sequence, with context. These data belong to a study of blood T cell repertoires in COVID-19. The wider study: The study drew acute and convalescent COVID-19 samples from the United States, Italy and Spain. Sample material is recorded as cDNA or gDNA derived from T cells, B-cell-depleted T cells, or PBMCs.

Per the germline V gene, CDR1 is SGHRS and CDR2 is YFSETQ. CDR3 length: 13 residues. Trimming cost V 1 base and J 5 bases, with 6 bases left between them. How the authors handled the data: Counts of nucleated cells, estimated from reference gene primer amplification, were obtained. Produced via immunoSEQ multiplex PCR; TCRdb's table is partial and in-frame only. The DNA was the basis for D and trimming; V, J and clone size are from that table. The sample lists about 98,000 clones, around 80% occurring once. The V call is TRBV5-1, the J call TRBJ2-2; D uncertain. Sequenced material: peripheral blood. The receptor comes from a man aged 55 to 70 with active or convalescent COVID-19. CDR3 loop: CASSLTVTGELFF. CDR3 DNA: TGCGCCAGCAGCTTGACAGTTACCGGGGAGCTGTTTTTT.